Given below is one TCR beta chain in context. This sample was taken from a study of spatial heterogeneity in lung cancer. Time point in this sample: sample taken at primary tumor resection. Unique molecular identifiers, one per molecule, were present on every TCR cDNA molecule. TCRdb re-derived calls from the 5' RACE reads in MiXCR, one entry per CDR3 protein. Among some 37,000 distinct CDR3 sequences listed, approximately 7.2% were seen once. In germline, CDR1 is MNHEY, CDR2 SVGEGT. V trimming: 6 bases; J trimming: 3 bases; junction bases outside the gene matches: 16. This CDR3 region has 18 residues.

V and J are TRBV6-2 or TRBV6-3 and TRBJ2-4; 8 nucleotides align to TRBD2. The material sequenced was PBMCs, taken at surgery. The clonotype was recovered from a female donor with early-stage non-small cell lung cancer. The CDR3 region is CASRITGTRRFDKNIQYF. DNA for the CDR3: TGTGCCAGCAGGATTACCGGGACTAGGAGGTTTGACAAAAACATTCAGTACTTC.